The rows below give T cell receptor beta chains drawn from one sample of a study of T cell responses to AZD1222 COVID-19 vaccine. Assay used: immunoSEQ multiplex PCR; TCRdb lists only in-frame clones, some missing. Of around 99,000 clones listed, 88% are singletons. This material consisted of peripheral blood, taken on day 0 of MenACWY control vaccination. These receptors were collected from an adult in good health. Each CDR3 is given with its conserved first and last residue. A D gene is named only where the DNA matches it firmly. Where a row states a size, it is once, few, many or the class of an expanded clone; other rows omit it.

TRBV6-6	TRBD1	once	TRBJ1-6	CASSRTGTGSNSPLHF	TGTGCCAGCAGTCGAACCGGGACAGGGAGTAATTCACCCCTCCACTTT
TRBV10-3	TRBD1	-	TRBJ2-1	CAISEGTAYNEQFF	TGTGCCATCAGTGAGGGGACAGCCTACAATGAGCAGTTCTTC
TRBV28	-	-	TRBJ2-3	CASSLLVFGNTDTQYF	TGTGCCAGCAGTTTATTGGTCTTCGGCAACACAGATACGCAGTATTTT
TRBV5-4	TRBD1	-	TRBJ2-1	CASSEGDRGEFNEQFF	TGTGCCAGCAGCGAAGGGGACAGGGGGGAATTCAATGAGCAGTTCTTC
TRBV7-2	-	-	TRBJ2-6	CASSSGANVLTF	TGTGCCAGCAGCTCCGGGGCCAACGTCCTGACTTTC
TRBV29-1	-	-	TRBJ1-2	CSVEDLAGVSYTF	TGCAGCGTTGAAGATCTGGCCGGGGTGAGCTACACCTTC
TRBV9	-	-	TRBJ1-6	CASSVVGSDPFWYSYNSPLHF	TGTGCCAGCAGCGTGGTCGGCTCGGATCCTTTTTGGTACTCCTATAATTCACCCCTCCACTTT
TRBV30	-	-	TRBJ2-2	CASLWAPGELFF	TGTGCCTCCCTGTGGGCCCCCGGGGAGCTGTTTTTT
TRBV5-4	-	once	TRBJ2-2	CASRLDTGELFF	TGTGCCAGTAGACTGGACACCGGGGAGCTGTTTTTT
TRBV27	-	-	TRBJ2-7	CASGEGDSYEQYF	TGTGCCAGCGGGGAGGGGGACTCCTACGAGCAGTACTTC
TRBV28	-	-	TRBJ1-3	CASSSLQGSLSGNTIYF	TGTGCCAGCAGTTCGTTACAGGGCTCTCTCTCTGGAAACACCATATATTTT
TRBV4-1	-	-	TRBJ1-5	CASSQESLTDNSNQPQHF	TGCGCCAGCAGCCAAGAATCATTGACGGATAATAGCAATCAGCCCCAGCATTTT
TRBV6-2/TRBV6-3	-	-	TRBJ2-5	CASSRVAETQYF	TGTGCCAGCAGTCGGGTGGCCGAGACCCAGTACTTC
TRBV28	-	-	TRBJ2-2	CASSLTLIPIGAENTGELFF	TGTGCCAGCAGTTTAACCCTAATTCCCATAGGGGCGGAGAACACCGGGGAGCTGTTTTTT
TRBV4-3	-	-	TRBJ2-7	CASSQAPDGSYEQYF	TGCGCCAGCAGCCAAGCGCCGGACGGATCCTACGAGCAGTACTTC
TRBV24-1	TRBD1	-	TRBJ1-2	CATSDPGQANYGYTF	TGTGCCACCAGTGATCCCGGACAGGCTAACTATGGCTACACCTTC
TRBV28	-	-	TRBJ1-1	CASSFIVSENTEAFF	TGTGCCAGCAGTTTTATCGTGTCAGAGAACACTGAAGCTTTCTTT
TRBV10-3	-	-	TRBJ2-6	CAISESEGSGANVLTF	TGTGCCATCAGTGAGTCGGAGGGGTCTGGGGCCAACGTCCTGACTTTC
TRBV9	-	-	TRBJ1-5	CASSASPGGGAGDQPQHF	TGTGCCAGCAGCGCCTCACCGGGGGGGGGCGCTGGGGATCAGCCCCAGCATTTT
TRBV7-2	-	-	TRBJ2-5	CASSLGTSKETQYF	TGTGCCAGCAGCTTAGGGACAAGTAAAGAGACCCAGTACTTC
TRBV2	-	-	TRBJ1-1	CAEREETGEAFF	TGTGCCGAGAGGGAGGAAACTGGTGAAGCTTTCTTT
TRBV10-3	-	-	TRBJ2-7	CAISVDSRQGGYEQYF	TGTGCCATCAGTGTTGATTCCAGACAGGGAGGCTACGAGCAGTACTTC
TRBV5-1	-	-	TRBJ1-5	CASSPEGNQPQHF	TGCGCCAGCAGCCCGGAGGGGAATCAGCCCCAGCATTTT